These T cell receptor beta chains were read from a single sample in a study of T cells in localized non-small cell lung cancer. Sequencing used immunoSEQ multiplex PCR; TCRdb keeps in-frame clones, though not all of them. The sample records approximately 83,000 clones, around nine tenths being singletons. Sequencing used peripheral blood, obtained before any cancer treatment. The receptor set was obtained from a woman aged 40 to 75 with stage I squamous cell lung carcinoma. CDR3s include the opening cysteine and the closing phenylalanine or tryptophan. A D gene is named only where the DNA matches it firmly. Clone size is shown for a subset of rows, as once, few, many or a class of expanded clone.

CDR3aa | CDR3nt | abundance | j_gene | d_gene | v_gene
CASSPPGTSSGYTF | TGTGCCAGCTCACCCCCTGGGACATCTAGTGGCTACACCTTC | . | TRBJ1-2 | . | TRBV18
CASRGGPGLEKLFF | TGTGCCAGCCGGGGGGGCCCGGGACTTGAAAAACTGTTTTTT | . | TRBJ1-4 | . | TRBV19
CASSPGLAGGNEQFF | TGTGCCAGCAGTCCGGGACTAGCGGGCGGTAATGAGCAGTTCTTC | . | TRBJ2-1 | TRBD2 | TRBV2
CASSLDRGWGGYTF | TGCGCCAGCAGCTTGGATCGGGGGTGGGGTGGCTACACCTTC | . | TRBJ1-2 | . | TRBV5-1
CASSYFPGTEAFF | TGTGCCAGCAGTTACTTCCCGGGTACTGAAGCTTTCTTT | . | TRBJ1-1 | . | TRBV6-5
CASSRRDRVSYEQYF | TGTGCCAGCAGCCGCCGGGACAGGGTGTCCTACGAGCAGTACTTC | . | TRBJ2-7 | TRBD1 | TRBV16
CASGQGFGYTF | TGTGCTAGTGGCCAGGGCTTTGGCTACACCTTC | . | TRBJ1-2 | . | TRBV12-5
CASSTTSGGAIDEQFF | TGTGCCAGTAGTACGACTAGCGGGGGGGCCATAGATGAGCAGTTCTTC | . | TRBJ2-1 | TRBD2 | TRBV19
CASNPGQGGETQYF | TGTGCCAGCAACCCTGGACAGGGGGGGGAGACCCAGTACTTC | . | TRBJ2-5 | TRBD1 | TRBV7-2
CASSRFGQGLIGYTF | TGTGCCAGCAGCAGATTCGGACAGGGCCTAATTGGCTACACCTTC | . | TRBJ1-2 | TRBD1 | TRBV5-6
CASSLGQGDHVGNQPQHF | TGTGCCAGCAGCTTGGGACAGGGGGATCACGTTGGCAATCAGCCCCAGCATTTT | . | TRBJ1-5 | TRBD1 | TRBV7-9
CASRQIRSTEAFF | TGCGCCAGCAGACAAATTCGAAGCACTGAAGCTTTCTTT | . | TRBJ1-1 | . | TRBV5-1
CSVKQNTEAFF | TGCAGCGTGAAGCAGAACACTGAAGCTTTCTTT | . | TRBJ1-1 | . | TRBV29-1
CASSYAQTNQPQHF | TGTGCCAGCAGTTACGCCCAGACCAATCAGCCCCAGCATTTT | few | TRBJ1-5 | . | TRBV6-5
CAWSQSGLSSYNEQFF | TGTGCCTGGAGTCAGTCGGGACTTAGCTCCTACAATGAGCAGTTCTTC | . | TRBJ2-1 | . | TRBV30
CASSLQWTGGGGEQYF | TGTGCCAGCAGCTTACAATGGACAGGGGGCGGAGGCGAGCAGTACTTC | . | TRBJ2-7 | TRBD1 | TRBV7-9
CASSIAGTGVYEQYF | TGTGCCAGTAGTATAGCCGGGACAGGGGTCTACGAGCAGTACTTC | . | TRBJ2-7 | TRBD1 | TRBV19
CASSTFVGRDTQYF | TGTGCCAGCAGTACCTTCGTAGGAAGAGATACGCAGTATTTT | . | TRBJ2-3 | . | TRBV28
CASSPPGIDEQYF | TGTGCCAGCAGCCCCCCGGGGATCGACGAGCAGTACTTC | . | TRBJ2-7 | . | TRBV7-3